Below, 18 T cell receptor beta chains from the same sample are listed, as sequenced in a study of T cell responses to AZD1222 COVID-19 vaccine. Profiled with immunoSEQ multiplex PCR; TCRdb holds only in-frame clones, not every one. Of more than 70,000 clones listed, 85% to 90% are singletons. Material: peripheral blood, obtained 28 days after the second AZD1222 dose. Receptors originate from an adult who received the AZD1222 COVID-19 vaccine.

This chain uses TRBV3-1 (or the pseudogene TRBV3-2) with TRBJ2-7, with 7 bases that match TRBD2. Germline CDR1 is LGHDT and CDR2 is YNNKEL (reference sequence). Trimming took 3 bases from V and 3 from J; bases not matched to a gene: 8. The CDR3 has 15 residues. For the CDR3, the DNA is TGTGCCAGCAGCCATAGTGGCGGGGGTGGCTACGAGCAGTACTTC. It is translated as CASSHSGGGGYEQYF.

The table lists this clone with a count of one. The rearrangement uses TRBV7-9 and TRBJ1-4; no definite D call. The germline gives CDR1 SEHNR, CDR2 FQNEAQ (reference sequence). Deletions cut 6 bases from V and 10 bases from J, with 12 bases between. The CDR3 is 12 amino acids. The CDR3 DNA follows: TGTGCCAGCAGACAGTTCCTGGGAAAACTGTTTTTT. It encodes CASRQFLGKLFF.

This clone has just one count. The chain employs TRBV13 and TRBJ1-1; unclear D gene. Trimming shortened V by 5 bases and J by 8 bases, and 6 bases separated the two germline ends. CDR3 length: 10 amino acids. Germline CDR1 reads PRHDT; CDR2 reads FYEKMQ (reference sequence). The CDR3 protein is CASSRTEAFF. The DNA for the CDR3 is TGTGCCAGCAGCCGGACGGAAGCTTTCTTT. Variable domain in full (rest from reference TRBV13 and TRBJ1-1): AAGVIQSPRHLIKEKRETATLKCYPIPRHDTVYWYQQGPGQDPQFLISFYEKMQSDKGSIPDRFSAQQFSDYHSELNMSSLELGDSALYFCASSRTEAFFGQGTRLTVV.

The chain uses TRBV6-1 and TRBJ1-5, with a tentative D call TRBD1 (6 bases). CDR3 length equals 17 residues. Germline V gene sequence: CDR1 MNHNS, CDR2 SASEGT. V was clipped by 3 bases and J by 0 bases, with 15 bases between them. CDR3 coding DNA: TGTGCCAGCAGTGACGCCCGGACAGCCTATAGCAATCAGCCCCAGCATTTT. Its protein is CASSDARTAYSNQPQHF.

The rearrangement joins TRBV29-1 to TRBJ1-3, with a weak D call TRBD1 (5 bases). The CDR3 loop spans 12 amino acids. Between the trimmed V and J ends, which lost 5 bases and 4 bases, there was a span of 9 bases. Looked up from germline, CDR1 is SQVTM and CDR2 is ANQGSEA. The CDR3 DNA reads as TGCAGCGTTCCGGGGCTGGGAAACACCATATATTTT. The encoded protein is CSVPGLGNTIYF.

The CDR3 nucleotides read TGTGCCAGCAGCTTGGGGTTGGTAGGGGGCAATGAGCAGTTCTTC. Its translation: CASSLGLVGGNEQFF. This chain joins TRBV5-4 and TRBJ2-1; D may be TRBD1 (6 bases). CDR1 is SGHNT, CDR2 YYREEE, per germline (reference sequence). V gave up 0 bases and J gave up 6 bases, with 13 bases separating them. This CDR3 comprises 15 residues.

The CDR3 sequence: CASGLFARGGNQPQHF. For the CDR3, the DNA is TGTGCTAGTGGTTTGTTTGCCCGGGGGGGCAATCAGCCCCAGCATTTT. The chain uses TRBV12-5 and TRBJ1-5; TRBD1 might be the D (5 bases). Germline CDR1 LGHNT, CDR2 FRNRAP. V gave up 2 bases and J gave up 2 bases, with 13 bases separating them. The CDR3 spans 16 residues.

The chain recombines TRBV12-3 or TRBV12-4 with TRBJ2-2; D gene ambiguous. V was pared by 2 bases and J by 6 bases, with 7 bases between. The CDR3 extends over 13 amino acids. Here the CDR3 DNA reads TGTGCCAGCAGTTTAACCTTCGCCGGGGAGCTGTTTTTT. Translated, it gives CASSLTFAGELFF.

The chain joins TRBV7-3 to TRBJ2-7; tentative D call: TRBD2 (6 bases). V lost 0 bases and J 5 bases, leaving 8 bases between the germline ends. Germline-derived CDR1 and CDR2 are SGHTA and FQGTGA. The CDR3 runs to 13 residues. CDR3 DNA: TGTGCCAGCAGCTTAACGGAGGGAAACGAGCAGTACTTC. Translation gives CASSLTEGNEQYF.

This chain joins TRBV2 and TRBJ1-2; 7 nucleotides line up with TRBD1. V gave up 1 base and J gave up 11 bases; unmatched junction bases: 1. Germline V CDR1 and CDR2: SNHLY, FYNNEI. The CDR3 is 11 amino acids. The CDR3 DNA is TGTGCCAGCAGTGAAGAGGGGGCGTACACCTTC. Its translation is CASSEEGAYTF.

The V and J genes are TRBV25-1 and TRBJ1-1; 8 bases align to TRBD1. CDR1 and CDR2 (germline): MGHDK, SYGVNS. V was pared by 6 bases and J by 1 base, with 13 bases of the junction left unmatched. The length of the CDR3 is 17 residues. The CDR3 is CASRRAGGERRNTEAFF. DNA for the CDR3: TGTGCCAGCAGAAGGGCAGGGGGCGAGAGAAGGAACACTGAAGCTTTCTTT.

This chain joins TRBV2 and TRBJ1-5, with D unclear. V gave up 3 bases and J gave up 2 bases, with 11 bases separating them. CDR1 is SNHLY, CDR2 FYNNEI, per germline. CDR3 length: 15 amino acids. CDR3 sequence (DNA): TGTGCCAGCAGTGACAGGCACGGGGGCAATCAGCCCCAGCATTTT. The encoded protein is CASSDRHGGNQPQHF.

The chain links TRBV6-5 to TRBJ1-1, with D uncertain. The CDR3 covers 13 residues. CDR1 is MNHEY, CDR2 SVGAGI, per germline. The ends were cut back, 5 bases at V and 2 bases at J, with 9 bases in the middle. DNA of the CDR3: TGTGCCAGCAGTCCAGCCCTAAACACTGAAGCTTTCTTT. It specifies CASSPALNTEAFF.

The V gene is TRBV3-1 (or the pseudogene TRBV3-2), the J gene TRBJ1-4, with a possible D match to TRBD1 (5 bases). Deletions cut 4 bases from V and 6 bases from J, with 12 bases between. This CDR3 is built from 14 residues. The germline CDR1 and CDR2 sequences are LGHDT and YNNKEL (reference sequence). DNA for the CDR3: TGTGCCAGCAGCCCCTGGCAGGGCGATGAAAAACTGTTTTTT. Translation gives CASSPWQGDEKLFF.

In this sample, this clone turned up once. The rearrangement uses TRBV30 and TRBJ1-6; D remains ambiguous. Trimming shortened V by 0 bases and J by 7 bases, and 13 bases separated the two germline ends. CDR1 is GTSNPN and CDR2 is SVGIG in the germline V gene (reference sequence). The CDR3 loop spans 15 amino acids. This CDR3 is CAWSVLLAGNSPLHF. CDR3 coding DNA: TGTGCCTGGAGTGTACTCCTGGCTGGGAATTCACCCCTCCACTTT.

On this clone itself: Other DNA sequences in this specimen translate into the identical CDR3. The V gene is TRBV3-1 (or the pseudogene TRBV3-2), the J gene TRBJ1-1; 8 positions match TRBD1. This CDR3 has 14 residues. Germline V CDR1 and CDR2: LGHDT, YNNKEL (reference sequence). V dropped 4 bases and J dropped 4; count of bases not matched to a gene: 5. In nucleotides, the CDR3 is TGTGCCAGCAGCCTACCAGACAGGGGCACTGAAGCTTTCTTT. Translation gives CASSLPDRGTEAFF.

On this clone itself: At the DNA level, this CDR3 is encoded by other sequences in the same sample as well. Written as DNA, the CDR3 is TGTGCCAGCAGCCAAGGGCCTAATCAGCCCCAGCATTTT. Its translation: CASSQGPNQPQHF. The chain joins TRBV14 to TRBJ1-5; D gene unclear. The CDR3 is 13 amino acids. Trimming shortened V by 1 base and J by 4 bases, and 5 bases separated the two germline ends. CDR1 SGHDN and CDR2 FVKESK come from the germline V gene.

V gene TRBV10-3 combines with J gene TRBJ1-3; the match to TRBD1 covers 7 bases. Trimming at V came to 4 bases and at J to 2 bases, leaving 2 bases not matched to a gene. The germline CDR1 and CDR2 sequences are ENHRY and SYGVKD. The length of the CDR3 is 14 residues. This chain's CDR3 is CAISAGTAGNTIYF. The DNA of the CDR3 is TGTGCCATCAGTGCCGGGACAGCTGGAAACACCATATATTTT.